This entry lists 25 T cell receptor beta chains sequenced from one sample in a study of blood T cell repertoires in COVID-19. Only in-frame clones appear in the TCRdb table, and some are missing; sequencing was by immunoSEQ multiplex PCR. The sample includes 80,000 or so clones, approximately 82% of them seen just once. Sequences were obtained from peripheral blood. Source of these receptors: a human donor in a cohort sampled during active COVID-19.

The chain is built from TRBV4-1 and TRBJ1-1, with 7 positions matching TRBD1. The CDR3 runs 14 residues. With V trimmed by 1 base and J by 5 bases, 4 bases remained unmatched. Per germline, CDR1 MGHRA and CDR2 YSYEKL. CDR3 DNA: TGCGCCAGCAGCCAAGTTACCAGGGGGACTGAAGCTTTCTTT. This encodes CASSQVTRGTEAFF.

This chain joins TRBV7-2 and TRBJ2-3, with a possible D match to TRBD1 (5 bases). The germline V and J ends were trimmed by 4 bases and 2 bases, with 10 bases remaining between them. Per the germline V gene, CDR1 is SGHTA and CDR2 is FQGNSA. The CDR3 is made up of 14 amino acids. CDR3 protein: CASSYPRDTDTQYF. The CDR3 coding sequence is TGTGCCAGCAGCTACCCCAGGGACACAGATACGCAGTATTTT. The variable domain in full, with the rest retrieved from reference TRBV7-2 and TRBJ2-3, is GAGVSQSPSNKVTEKGKDVELRCDPISGHTALYWYRQSLGQGLEFLIYFQGNSAPDKSGLPSDRFSAERTGGSVSTLTIQRTQQEDSAVYLCASSYPRDTDTQYFGPGTRLTVL.

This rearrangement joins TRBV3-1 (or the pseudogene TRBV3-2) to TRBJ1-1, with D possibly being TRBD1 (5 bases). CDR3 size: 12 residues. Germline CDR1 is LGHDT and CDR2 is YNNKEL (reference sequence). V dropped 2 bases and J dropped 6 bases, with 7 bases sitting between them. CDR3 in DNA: TGTGCCAGCAGCCAACTCAGGGCTGAAGCTTTCTTT. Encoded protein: CASSQLRAEAFF.

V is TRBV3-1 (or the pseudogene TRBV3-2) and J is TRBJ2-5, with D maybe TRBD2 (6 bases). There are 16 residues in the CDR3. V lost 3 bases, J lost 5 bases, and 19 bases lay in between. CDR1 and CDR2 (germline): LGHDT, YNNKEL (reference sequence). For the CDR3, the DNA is TGTGCCAGCAGCCACAACTGGGGGGTTGATGGGGAGACCCAGTACTTC. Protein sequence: CASSHNWGVDGETQYF.

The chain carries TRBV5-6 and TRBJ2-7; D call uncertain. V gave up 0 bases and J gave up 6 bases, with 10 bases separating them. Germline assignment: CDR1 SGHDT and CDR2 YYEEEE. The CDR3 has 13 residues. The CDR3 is CASSLGQVPEQYF. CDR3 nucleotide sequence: TGTGCCAGCAGCTTGGGCCAGGTCCCCGAGCAGTACTTC.

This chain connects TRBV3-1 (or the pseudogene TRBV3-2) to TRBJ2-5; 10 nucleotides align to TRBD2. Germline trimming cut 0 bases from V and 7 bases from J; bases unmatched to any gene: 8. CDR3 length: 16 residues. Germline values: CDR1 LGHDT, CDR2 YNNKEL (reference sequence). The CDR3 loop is CASSQELAGIQRTQYF. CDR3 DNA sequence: TGTGCCAGCAGCCAAGAACTAGCGGGGATCCAACGGACCCAGTACTTC.

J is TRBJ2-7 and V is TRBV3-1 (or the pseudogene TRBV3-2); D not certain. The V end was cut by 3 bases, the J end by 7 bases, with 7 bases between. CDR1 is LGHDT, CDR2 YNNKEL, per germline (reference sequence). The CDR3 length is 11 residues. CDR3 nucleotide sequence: TGTGCCAGCAGCCACTCCCGGGAGCAGTACTTC. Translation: CASSHSREQYF.

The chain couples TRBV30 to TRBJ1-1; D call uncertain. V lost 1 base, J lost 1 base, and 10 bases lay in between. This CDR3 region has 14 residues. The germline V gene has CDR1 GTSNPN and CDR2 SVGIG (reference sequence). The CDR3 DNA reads TGTGCCTGGAGTGAGAGTTTAACGAACACTGAAGCTTTCTTT. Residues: CAWSESLTNTEAFF.

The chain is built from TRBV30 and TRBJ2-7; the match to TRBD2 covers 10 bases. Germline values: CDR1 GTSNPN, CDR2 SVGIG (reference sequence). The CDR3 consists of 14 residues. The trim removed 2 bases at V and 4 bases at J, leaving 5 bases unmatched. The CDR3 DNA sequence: TGTGCCTGGAGTAGCGGGGGGGCCGGTTACGAGCAGTACTTC. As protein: CAWSSGGAGYEQYF.

The CDR3 nucleotides read TGTGCCAGCAGCTTAGCCGAAGGGGGCAGTTACGAGCAGTACTTC. Protein sequence: CASSLAEGGSYEQYF. The chain carries TRBV7-8 and TRBJ2-7; 7 nucleotides match TRBD1. The germline gives CDR1 SGHVS, CDR2 FQNEAQ. The CDR3 length is 15 residues. The ends lost 0 bases at V and 4 bases at J; junction bases unmatched: 6.

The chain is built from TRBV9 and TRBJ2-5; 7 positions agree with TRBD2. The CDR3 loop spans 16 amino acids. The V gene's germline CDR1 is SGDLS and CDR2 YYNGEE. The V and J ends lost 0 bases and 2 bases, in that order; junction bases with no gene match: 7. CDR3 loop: CASSVGVRAGQETQYF. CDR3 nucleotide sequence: TGTGCCAGCAGCGTAGGGGTTAGAGCGGGGCAAGAGACCCAGTACTTC.

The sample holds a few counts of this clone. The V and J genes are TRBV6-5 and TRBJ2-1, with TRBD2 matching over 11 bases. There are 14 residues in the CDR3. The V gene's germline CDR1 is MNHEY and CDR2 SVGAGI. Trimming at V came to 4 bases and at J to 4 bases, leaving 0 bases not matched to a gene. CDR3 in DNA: TGTGCCAGCAGTTTAGCGGGGGGGTACAATGAGCAGTTCTTC. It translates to CASSLAGGYNEQFF.

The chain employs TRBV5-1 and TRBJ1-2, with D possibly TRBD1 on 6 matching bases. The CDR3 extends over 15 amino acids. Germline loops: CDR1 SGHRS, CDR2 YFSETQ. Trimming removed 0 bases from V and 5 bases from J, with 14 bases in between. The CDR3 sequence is CASSLGGAGQYGYTF. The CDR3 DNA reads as TGCGCCAGCAGCTTGGGGGGAGCTGGACAGTATGGCTACACCTTC.

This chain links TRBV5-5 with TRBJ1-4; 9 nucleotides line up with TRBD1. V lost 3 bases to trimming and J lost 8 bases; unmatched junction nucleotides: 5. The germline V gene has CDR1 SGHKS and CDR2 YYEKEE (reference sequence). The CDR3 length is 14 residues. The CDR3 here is CASSSTGGTEKLFF. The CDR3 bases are TGTGCCAGCAGCTCGACAGGGGGAACCGAAAAACTGTTTTTT.

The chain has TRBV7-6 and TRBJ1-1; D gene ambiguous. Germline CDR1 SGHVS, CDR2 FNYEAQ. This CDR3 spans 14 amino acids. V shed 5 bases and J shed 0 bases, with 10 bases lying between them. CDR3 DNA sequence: TGTGCCAGCAGCCCCGGGTCAGTGAACACTGAAGCTTTCTTT. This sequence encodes CASSPGSVNTEAFF. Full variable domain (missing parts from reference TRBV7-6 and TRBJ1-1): GAGVSQSPRYKVTKRGQDVALRCDPISGHVSLYWYRQALGQGPEFLTYFNYEAQQDKSGLPNDRFSAERPEGSISTLTIQRTEQRDSAMYRCASSPGSVNTEAFFGQGTRLTVV.

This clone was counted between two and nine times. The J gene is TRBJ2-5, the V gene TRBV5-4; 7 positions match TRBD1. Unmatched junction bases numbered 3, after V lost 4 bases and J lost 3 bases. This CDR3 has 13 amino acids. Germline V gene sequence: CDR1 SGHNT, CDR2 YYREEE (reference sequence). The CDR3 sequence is CASSPTGKETQYF. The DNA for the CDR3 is TGTGCCAGCAGCCCGACAGGGAAAGAGACCCAGTACTTC.

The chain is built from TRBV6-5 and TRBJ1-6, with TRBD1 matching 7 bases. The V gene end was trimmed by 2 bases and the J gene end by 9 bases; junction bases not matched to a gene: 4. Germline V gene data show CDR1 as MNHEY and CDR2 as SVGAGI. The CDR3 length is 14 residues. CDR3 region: CASSYKGAGSPLHF. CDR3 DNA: TGTGCCAGCAGTTACAAGGGGGCGGGTTCACCCCTCCACTTT.

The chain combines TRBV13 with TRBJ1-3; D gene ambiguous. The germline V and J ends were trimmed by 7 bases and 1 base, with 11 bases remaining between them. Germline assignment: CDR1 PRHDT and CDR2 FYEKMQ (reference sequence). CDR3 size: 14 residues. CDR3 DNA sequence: TGTGCCAGCACCCCGGGGTGGTCTGGAAACACCATATATTTT. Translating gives CASTPGWSGNTIYF.

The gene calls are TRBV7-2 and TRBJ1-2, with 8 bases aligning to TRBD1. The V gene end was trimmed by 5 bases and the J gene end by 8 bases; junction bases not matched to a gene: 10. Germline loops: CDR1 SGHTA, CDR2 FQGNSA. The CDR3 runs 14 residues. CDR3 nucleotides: TGTGCCAGCAGCCCGACAGGGGTCCCACCCGGCTACACCTTC. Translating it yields CASSPTGVPPGYTF.

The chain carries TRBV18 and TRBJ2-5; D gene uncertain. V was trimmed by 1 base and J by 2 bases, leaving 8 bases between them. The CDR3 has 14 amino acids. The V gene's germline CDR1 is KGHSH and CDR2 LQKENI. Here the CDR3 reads CASSPRVLQETQYF. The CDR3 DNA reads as TGTGCCAGCTCACCACGAGTGCTACAAGAGACCCAGTACTTC.

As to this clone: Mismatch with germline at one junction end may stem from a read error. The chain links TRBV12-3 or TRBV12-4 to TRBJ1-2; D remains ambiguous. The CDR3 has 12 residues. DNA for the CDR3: TGTGCCAGCAGTCCAAGCACTGTCGCAACCCACTTC. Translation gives CASSPSTVATHF.

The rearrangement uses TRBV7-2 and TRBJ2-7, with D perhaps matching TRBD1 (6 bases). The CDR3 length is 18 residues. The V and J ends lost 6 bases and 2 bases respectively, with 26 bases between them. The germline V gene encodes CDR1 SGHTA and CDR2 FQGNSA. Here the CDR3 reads CASSYTGTHSAGPYEQYF. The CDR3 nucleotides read TGTGCCAGCAGTTATACCGGGACACATAGCGCAGGACCCTACGAGCAGTACTTC.

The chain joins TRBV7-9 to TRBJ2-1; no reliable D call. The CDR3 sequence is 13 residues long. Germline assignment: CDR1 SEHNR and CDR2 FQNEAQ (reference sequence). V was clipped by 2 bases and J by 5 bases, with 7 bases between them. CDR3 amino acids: CASSLRVNNEQFF. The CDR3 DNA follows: TGTGCCAGCAGCTTACGAGTAAACAATGAGCAGTTCTTC.

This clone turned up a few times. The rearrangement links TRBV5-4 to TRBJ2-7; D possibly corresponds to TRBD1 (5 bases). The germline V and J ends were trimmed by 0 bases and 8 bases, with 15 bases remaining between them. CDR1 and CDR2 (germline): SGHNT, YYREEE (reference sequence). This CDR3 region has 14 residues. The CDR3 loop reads CASSLARANRKQYF. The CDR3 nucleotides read TGTGCCAGCAGCTTGGCCAGGGCTAATCGAAAGCAGTACTTC.

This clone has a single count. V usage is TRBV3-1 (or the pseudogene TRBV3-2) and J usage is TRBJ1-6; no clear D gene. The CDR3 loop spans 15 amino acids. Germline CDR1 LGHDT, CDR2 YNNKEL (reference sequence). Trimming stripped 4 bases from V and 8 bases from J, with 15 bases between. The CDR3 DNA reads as TGTGCCAGCAGCCTAGCGTTTCCATCATATTCACCCCTCCACTTT. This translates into CASSLAFPSYSPLHF.